Below, one T cell receptor (beta chain) is given with its context. Its antigen is unknown. The sample is drawn from a study of post-analysis software for immune sequencing data. The study's findings and limits: Patients had higher frequencies than controls of five or six TRBV segments, including TRBV5-6, TRBV5-1 and TRBV20-1.

cDNA libraries of TCR beta carried unique molecular identifiers. With roughly 0.9 to 11 million T cells as the source, approximately 450,000 cDNA molecules resulted. MiXCR, applied by TCRdb to the PCR reads, yields one record per CDR3 protein. The repertoire has about 540,000 distinct CDR3 sequences, about a third of them found once; the top ten carry approximately 5.4%. The ends lost 3 bases at V and 1 base at J; junction bases unmatched: 1. Germline-derived CDR1 and CDR2 are SGHRS and YFSETQ. The CDR3 is 15 residues long. This chain joins TRBV5-1 and TRBJ2-2; 9 bases line up with TRBD2. This clonotype was obtained from a girl aged 2-17 years with multiple sclerosis. Material: blood. In DNA form, the CDR3 reads TGCGCCAGCAGCTCAGCGGGGGGGAACACCGGGGAGCTGTTTTTT. It yields the protein CASSSAGGNTGELFF. Full variable domain (remainder filled in from reference TRBV5-1 and TRBJ2-2): KAGVTQTPRYLIKTRGQQVTLSCSPISGHRSVSWYQQTPGQGLQFLFEYFSETQRNKGNFPGRFSGRQFSNSRSEMNVSTLELGDSALYLCASSSAGGNTGELFFGEGSRLTVL.